One and the same sample provided the 8 T cell receptor beta chains below, sequenced in a study of CD8 T cells in ankylosing spondylitis (dated by TCRdb to 2016 to 2017). What the study reported, not specific to this receptor: Blood from ankylosing spondylitis patients appeared to be characterized by a TCR beta motif made up of under ten highly homologous amino acid variants.

Their antigens remain unidentified. Library construction relied on 5' RACE. Sequencing used an Illumina HiSeq 2500. Using fastp at Q25 and MiXCR, TCRdb reprocessed the public reads and kept productive beta chains. Rows with one shared CDR3 protein collapse into an entry with the most common genes and DNA. For this sample there are about 540,000 distinct CDR3 sequences; roughly 13% appear just once. The ten largest clones add up to around 7% of the sample. The sample was blood, either unsorted or a sorted T cell fraction (not recorded which). These receptors were obtained from a male donor with ankylosing spondylitis.

The chain combines TRBV6-1 with TRBJ2-2; D perhaps matches TRBD1 (6 bases). The length of the CDR3 is 14 residues. Germline V gene lookup returns CDR1 MNHNS and CDR2 SASEGT. The ends were cut back, 0 bases at V and 6 bases at J, with 8 bases in the middle. In DNA, the CDR3 is TGTGCCAGCAGTGAAGCGAGGGGGTCCGGGGAGCTGTTTTTT. Translating gives CASSEARGSGELFF.

This clonotype was detected only a few times. This sequence joins TRBV20-1 and TRBJ2-1; D remains ambiguous. Per germline, CDR1 DFQATT and CDR2 SNEGSKA (reference sequence). This CDR3 has 10 residues. V lost 6 bases and J 5 bases, leaving 5 bases between the germline ends. In DNA, the CDR3 is TGCAGTGCCCACAACAATGAGCAGTTCTTC. It specifies CSAHNNEQFF.

V and J are TRBV12-3 or TRBV12-4 and TRBJ2-7; 8 bases fit TRBD1. The trim removed 4 bases at V and 5 bases at J, leaving 7 bases unmatched. The CDR3 sequence is 14 residues long. Here the CDR3 DNA reads TGTGCCAGCAGTTCGACAGGGGAGGTAAACGAGCAGTACTTC. Residues: CASSSTGEVNEQYF.

The V gene is TRBV12-3 or TRBV12-4, the J gene TRBJ2-4; no definite D call. V was shortened by 5 bases and J by 3 bases, with 11 bases between the two germline ends. The CDR3 sequence is 14 residues long. CDR3 sequence (DNA): TGTGCCAGCAGTCCATTTGGATACAAAAACATTCAGTACTTC. Translation gives CASSPFGYKNIQYF.

This clonotype was counted at least ten times. The chain uses TRBV20-1 and TRBJ2-1; no firm D call. V was trimmed by 0 bases and J by 0 bases, leaving 9 bases between them. This CDR3 has 15 residues. Germline V gives CDR1 DFQATT, CDR2 SNEGSKA (reference sequence). CDR3 bases: TGCAGTGCTAGAGACCCGATGGTCTCCTACAATGAGCAGTTCTTC. Its translation: CSARDPMVSYNEQFF.

This clonotype was observed a few times. The chain links TRBV10-3 to TRBJ2-2; TRBD1 is a possible D gene (6 bases). Per the germline V gene, CDR1 is ENHRY and CDR2 is SYGVKD. This CDR3 comprises 14 residues. Trimming took off 6 bases at V and 11 bases at J, with 19 bases between the two ends. The CDR3 nucleotides are TGTGCCATCAGCCAGGACAGCAGCCGCGGCGAGCTGTTTTTT. Amino acid sequence: CAISQDSSRGELFF.

The V gene is TRBV6-1, the J gene TRBJ1-1; D perhaps matches TRBD1 (6 bases). The ends were cut back, 7 bases at V and 5 bases at J, with 20 bases in the middle. CDR3 length: 15 residues. Germline CDR1 MNHNS, CDR2 SASEGT. The CDR3: CASTGRRGPGTEAFF. The CDR3 nucleotides read TGTGCCAGCACTGGTAGGCGGGGGCCGGGTACTGAAGCTTTCTTT.

This clonotype was observed a handful of times. The CDR3 region has the DNA TGTGCCAGCAACCCGGTGGGAGCCGGCTACAATGAGCAGTTCTTC. Protein sequence: CASNPVGAGYNEQFF. The chain joins TRBV11-2 to TRBJ2-1; TRBD2 is a possible D gene (5 bases). The germline CDR1 and CDR2 sequences are SGHAT and FQNNGV. This CDR3 spans 15 amino acids. Trimming removed 7 bases from V and 3 bases from J, with 16 bases in between.